A single sample gave rise to the 27 T cell receptor beta chains below, sequenced in a study of T-cell reconstitution after alpha-beta-depleted transplantation in children. Unique molecular identifiers tagged the TCRbeta library. TCRdb processed the PCR reads anew with MiXCR; each CDR3 protein has one entry. The sample lists over 200,000 distinct CDR3 sequences, roughly a tenth occurring once. Sequences were derived from PBMCs, sampled before TCRalphabeta/CD19-depleted stem cell transplant. The receptors derive from a child younger than two with acute myeloid leukemia, due to receive a stem cell transplant.

This clonotype has a count of ten or more. The J gene is TRBJ1-4, the V gene TRBV29-1, with D perhaps TRBD1 (6 bases). The CDR3 runs to 13 residues. The ends were cut back, 6 bases at V and 5 bases at J, with 13 bases in the middle. Germline-derived CDR1 and CDR2 are SQVTM and ANQGSEA. The CDR3 spells CSVARGQNEKLFF. The CDR3 DNA is TGCAGCGTAGCCCGGGGACAAAATGAAAAACTGTTTTTT.

In its sample, this clonotype was seen a few times. V is TRBV2 and J is TRBJ2-3, with 8 nucleotides matching TRBD2. Trimming removed 7 bases from V and 6 bases from J; junction bases left unmatched: 3. Per germline, CDR1 SNHLY and CDR2 FYNNEI. This CDR3 spans 12 amino acids. CDR3 nucleotides: TGTGCCAGCACGGGGGGGTACGATACGCAGTATTTT. This codes for CASTGGYDTQYF.

Turning to this clonotype: A much larger clone differs by one base, so this may be a read error. The CDR3 does not end in the conserved phenylalanine or tryptophan, so this is likely a read error. This chain joins TRBV15 and TRBJ2-7; 7 positions match TRBD2. The CDR3 sequence is 14 residues long. The germline V gene has CDR1 LNHNV and CDR2 YYDKDF (reference sequence). The J segment lost 2 bases and the V segment lost 5 bases, leaving 6 bases of the junction unmatched. The CDR3 loop is CATSGGDRTYEQYS. The CDR3 DNA sequence: TGTGCCACCAGCGGGGGGGACCGAACCTACGAGCAGTACTCC.

Here the CDR3 DNA reads TGCGCCAGCAGGGACAGGGGCAATGAGCAGTTCTTC. It yields the protein CASRDRGNEQFF. The V gene is TRBV10-2, the J gene TRBJ2-1; 9 nucleotides match TRBD1. J lost 6 bases, V lost 6 bases, and 0 bases had no gene match. The CDR3 is made up of 12 amino acids. CDR1 WSHSY and CDR2 SAAADI come from the germline V gene.

Of note for this clonotype: This sequence may be a read error, since a much larger clone differs from it by one base. The CDR3 sequence: CAGSLAPLAGNEQFF. The CDR3 DNA sequence: TGTGCCGGCAGCTTAGCGCCACTAGCGGGCAATGAGCAGTTCTTC. The V call is TRBV7-9, the J call TRBJ2-1, with 9 bases aligning to TRBD2. The CDR3 is made up of 15 amino acids. CDR1 is SEHNR and CDR2 is FQNEAQ in the germline V gene (reference sequence).

As concerns this clonotype: A clone one base away is much larger, so this may be a read error. The rearrangement joins TRBV5-1 to TRBJ2-2; tentatively, D is TRBD1 (5 bases). Germline-derived CDR1 and CDR2 are SGHRS and YFSETQ. This CDR3 is built from 16 residues. Trimming removed 4 bases at V and 0 bases at J, with 13 bases between. CDR3 sequence (DNA): TGCGCCAGCAGCCCTGGACACACCGCGAACACCGGGGAGCTGTTTTTT. It is translated as CASSPGHTANTGELFF.

There are many counts of this clonotype. This chain joins TRBV20-1 and TRBJ2-3, with D perhaps matching TRBD1 or TRBD2 (6 bases each). Trimming shortened V by 3 bases and J by 3 bases, and 19 bases separated the two germline ends. Germline V CDR1 and CDR2: DFQATT, SNEGSKA (reference sequence). The CDR3 totals 16 residues. The CDR3 coding sequence is TGCAGTGCTAGTAGGGGGGACCCTTTTCCGACAGATACGCAGTATTTT. Translation: CSASRGDPFPTDTQYF.

This clonotype was counted many times. The V and J genes are TRBV14 and TRBJ1-1, with 8 nucleotides matching TRBD1. The V and J ends lost 4 bases and 7 bases, in that order; junction bases with no gene match: 11. In germline, CDR1 is SGHDN, CDR2 FVKESK. The CDR3 has 15 residues. CDR3 nucleotide sequence: TGTGCCAGCAGCCCCTTCGGACAGGGTCTTTTTGAAGCTTTCTTT. Protein: CASSPFGQGLFEAFF.

This clonotype was seen many times. The V and J genes are TRBV11-1 and TRBJ2-1; 7 bases line up with TRBD2. Trimming at V came to 5 bases and at J to 9 bases, leaving 7 bases not matched to a gene. Germline V gene sequence: CDR1 SGHAT, CDR2 FQDESV (reference sequence). This CDR3 is built from 13 residues. CDR3 sequence: CASSGWTSSEQFF. The CDR3 DNA sequence: TGTGCCAGCAGCGGGTGGACTAGTAGTGAGCAGTTCTTC.

This clonotype occurred many times. V and J are TRBV5-1 and TRBJ1-1, with D unresolved. V was shortened by 4 bases and J by 2 bases, with 9 bases between the two germline ends. The CDR3 has 13 amino acids. CDR1 is SGHRS, CDR2 YFSETQ, per germline. CDR3 bases: TGCGCCAGCAGCCAAAGAGGAAACACTGAAGCTTTCTTT. This encodes CASSQRGNTEAFF.

This clonotype has a count of ten or more. This chain joins TRBV9 and TRBJ2-5; D unresolved. Germline V CDR1 and CDR2: SGDLS, YYNGEE. Between the trimmed V and J ends, which lost 3 bases and 3 bases, there was a span of 3 bases. The CDR3 has 11 amino acids. DNA for the CDR3: TGTGCCAGCAGCGCCGAAGAGACCCAGTACTTC. This gives the protein CASSAEETQYF.

This clonotype was seen ten or more times. This chain joins TRBV29-1 and TRBJ2-2; tentatively, D is TRBD1 (6 bases). The CDR3 has 12 residues. Trimming took 5 bases from V and 9 from J, leaving 13 bases between them. In germline, CDR1 is SQVTM, CDR2 ANQGSEA. CDR3 loop: CSVRNRDRELFF. CDR3 sequence (DNA): TGCAGCGTTCGGAACCGGGACAGGGAGCTGTTTTTT.

Many counts were recorded for this clonotype. The V gene is TRBV20-1, the J gene TRBJ2-3; 8 bases match TRBD2. J was trimmed by 2 bases and V by 3 bases; bases with no gene match: 22. The CDR3 contains 20 residues. CDR1 DFQATT and CDR2 SNEGSKA come from the germline V gene (reference sequence). DNA for the CDR3: TGCAGTGCTAGGGATCCGGGACTAGACGCCCCCTTCCTTTACACAGATACGCAGTATTTT. Translating gives CSARDPGLDAPFLYTDTQYF.

The sample holds many counts of this clonotype. The genes are TRBV2 and TRBJ2-4; D is possibly TRBD2 (5 bases). Trimming left V 5 bases short and J 6 bases short, with 17 bases between. Germline V gene lookup returns CDR1 SNHLY and CDR2 FYNNEI. The length of the CDR3 is 15 residues. CDR3 coding DNA: TGTGCCAGCAGTTTGGACTCTGATGGCATAAACATTCAGTACTTC. The encoded protein is CASSLDSDGINIQYF.

Many counts were recorded for this clonotype. As DNA, the CDR3 is TGTGCCAGCTCACCACGGGAGGATACGCAGTATTTT. Translation: CASSPREDTQYF. The rearrangement links TRBV18 to TRBJ2-3; D may be TRBD2 (5 bases). Trimming took 1 base from V and 6 from J, leaving 5 bases between them. The CDR3 length is 12 residues. Germline CDR1 KGHSH, CDR2 LQKENI.

This clonotype was seen many times. The chain combines TRBV11-2 with TRBJ1-4, with a weak D call TRBD1 (6 bases). Germline V gives CDR1 SGHAT, CDR2 FQNNGV. CDR3 length equals 15 residues. Trimming cost V 8 bases and J 0 bases, with 13 bases left between them. CDR3 sequence: CASRRQDATNEKLFF. As DNA, the CDR3 is TGTGCCAGCCGACGACAGGACGCAACTAATGAAAAACTGTTTTTT.

This clonotype came up many times. This chain links TRBV7-2 with TRBJ2-7, with 8 bases matching TRBD1. The CDR3 covers 13 residues. CDR1 and CDR2 (germline): SGHTA, FQGNSA. With 5 bases clipped from V and 4 bases from J, the junction kept 4 bases outside the gene matches. CDR3 sequence reads: CASSPGQGYEQYF. The DNA of the CDR3 is TGTGCCAGCAGCCCCGGACAGGGATACGAGCAGTACTTC.

This clonotype was detected many times. This chain's CDR3 is CASSQGVQGGEKLFF. The CDR3, as DNA: TGCGCCAGCAGCCAAGGGGTCCAGGGAGGTGAAAAACTGTTTTTT. V and J are TRBV4-3 and TRBJ1-4; D might be TRBD1 (5 bases). The CDR3 contains 15 residues. Germline CDR1 reads LGHNA; CDR2 reads YSLEER. V lost 1 base and J lost 7, with 13 bases in between.

In its sample, this clonotype was seen many times. The chain joins TRBV5-1 to TRBJ2-1; no definite D call. The germline V and J ends were trimmed by 1 base and 3 bases, with 11 bases remaining between them. This CDR3 contains 15 residues. Germline V gene data show CDR1 as SGHRS and CDR2 as YFSETQ. CDR3 in amino acids: CASSLNGFNYNEQFF. For the CDR3, the DNA is TGCGCCAGCAGCTTGAACGGCTTCAACTACAATGAGCAGTTCTTC.

This clonotype has a count of ten or more. V usage is TRBV25-1 and J usage is TRBJ2-2; 9 positions match TRBD1. V was pared by 1 base and J by 3 bases, with 3 bases of the junction left unmatched. The germline V gene has CDR1 MGHDK and CDR2 SYGVNS. The CDR3 sequence is 16 residues long. In DNA form, the CDR3 reads TGTGCCAGCAGTGAATCCCGGACAGGGGACACCGGGGAGCTGTTTTTT. This translates into CASSESRTGDTGELFF.

This clonotype was seen many times. The V gene is TRBV12-3 or TRBV12-4, the J gene TRBJ2-2; no clear D. This CDR3 is 14 amino acids long. Deletions cut 2 bases from V and 1 base from J, with 5 bases between. In DNA, the CDR3 is TGTGCCAGCAGTTTAATCAGGAACACCGGGGAGCTGTTTTTT. It yields the protein CASSLIRNTGELFF.

This clonotype was observed many times. The chain links TRBV6-1 to TRBJ2-7; D not certain. CDR1 is MNHNS, CDR2 SASEGT, per germline. The CDR3 has 13 amino acids. The V end was cut by 3 bases, the J end by 1 base, with 7 bases between. CDR3 sequence (DNA): TGTGCCAGCAGTGAGGTCGGGTCCTACGAGCAGTACTTC. Its protein is CASSEVGSYEQYF.

This chain uses TRBV29-1 with TRBJ2-2; D perhaps matches TRBD1 (5 bases). The CDR3 length is 16 residues. Germline V gene lookup returns CDR1 SQVTM and CDR2 ANQGSEA. V was trimmed by 0 bases and J by 7 bases, leaving 18 bases between them. CDR3 in amino acids: CSVEDRGRRSIGELFF. The CDR3 DNA reads as TGCAGCGTTGAAGATAGGGGCCGACGGAGTATCGGGGAGCTGTTTTTT.

This clonotype occurred many times. The rearrangement uses TRBV27 and TRBJ2-1, with 8 bases lining up with TRBD2. The CDR3 has 15 amino acids. The V and J ends lost 3 bases and 7 bases, in that order; junction bases with no gene match: 8. Germline values: CDR1 MNHEY, CDR2 SMNVEV (reference sequence). The chain's CDR3 is CASSFFGRAENEQFF. The CDR3 coding sequence is TGTGCCAGCAGTTTCTTCGGGAGGGCCGAGAATGAGCAGTTCTTC.

This clonotype was found many times. The chain joins TRBV27 to TRBJ1-5, with 8 positions matching TRBD1. This CDR3 region has 13 residues. Germline lookup yields CDR1 MNHEY and CDR2 SMNVEV (reference sequence). V lost 3 bases and J lost 5; bases outside the gene matches: 0. CDR3 coding DNA: TGTGCCAGCAGTTTGGACAGGGATCAGCCCCAGCATTTT. This encodes CASSLDRDQPQHF.

The sample holds many counts of this clonotype. The chain is built from TRBV20-1 and TRBJ2-7, with TRBD2 identical over 7 bases. With 6 bases clipped from V and 3 bases from J, the junction kept 5 bases outside the gene matches. CDR1 and CDR2 from the germline V gene are DFQATT and SNEGSKA (reference sequence). This CDR3 has 12 amino acids. For the CDR3, the DNA is TGCAGTGCCAGCCTAGCGGTCTACGAGCAGTACTTC. Translating it yields CSASLAVYEQYF.

This clonotype has a count of ten or more. The chain is built from TRBV7-2 and TRBJ2-1; the D gene is possibly TRBD2 (6 bases). Germline CDR1 SGHTA, CDR2 FQGNSA. The length of the CDR3 is 15 residues. Trimming cost V 2 bases and J 2 bases, with 10 bases left between them. The CDR3 region has the DNA TGTGCCAGCAGCTTACTAGCGACCCCCTACAATGAGCAGTTCTTC. Translating gives CASSLLATPYNEQFF.